This TCR beta chain was sequenced in a study of blood T cell repertoires in COVID-19. Sequencing used immunoSEQ multiplex PCR; TCRdb keeps in-frame clones, though not all of them. The sample yields 200,000 to 250,000 clones, around 86% seen once. The length of the CDR3 is 13 residues. The ends were cut back, 4 bases at V and 3 bases at J, with 11 bases in the middle. Germline V gives CDR1 SGHRS, CDR2 YFSETQ. This clonotype originated in a woman in her forties or fifties with acute COVID-19. Sequences were obtained from PBMCs or T cells enriched from blood (not recorded which). V is TRBV5-1 and J is TRBJ2-7, with a possible D match to TRBD1 (6 bases). The CDR3 DNA follows: TGCGCCAGCAGCGGGACACGGGGCTACGAGCAGTACTTC. This gives the protein CASSGTRGYEQYF.